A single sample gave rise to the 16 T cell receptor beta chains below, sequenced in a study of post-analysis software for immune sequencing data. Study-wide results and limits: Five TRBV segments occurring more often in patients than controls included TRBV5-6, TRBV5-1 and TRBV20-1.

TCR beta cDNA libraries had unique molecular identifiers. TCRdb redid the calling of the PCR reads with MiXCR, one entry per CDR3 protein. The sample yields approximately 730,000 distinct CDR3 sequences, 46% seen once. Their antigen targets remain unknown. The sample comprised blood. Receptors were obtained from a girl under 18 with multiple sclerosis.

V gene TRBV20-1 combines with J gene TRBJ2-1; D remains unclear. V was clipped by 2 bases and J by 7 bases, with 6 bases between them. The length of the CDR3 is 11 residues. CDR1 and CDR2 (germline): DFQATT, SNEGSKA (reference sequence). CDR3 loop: CSARKWNEQFF. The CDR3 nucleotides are TGCAGTGCTAGAAAGTGGAATGAGCAGTTCTTC.

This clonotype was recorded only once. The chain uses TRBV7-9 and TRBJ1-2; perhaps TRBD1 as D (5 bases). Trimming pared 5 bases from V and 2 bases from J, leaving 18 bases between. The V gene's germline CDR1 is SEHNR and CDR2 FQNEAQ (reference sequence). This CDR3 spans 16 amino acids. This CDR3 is CASSQPGTEDNYGYTF. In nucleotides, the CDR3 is TGTGCCAGCAGCCAACCCGGGACGGAGGACAACTATGGCTACACCTTC.

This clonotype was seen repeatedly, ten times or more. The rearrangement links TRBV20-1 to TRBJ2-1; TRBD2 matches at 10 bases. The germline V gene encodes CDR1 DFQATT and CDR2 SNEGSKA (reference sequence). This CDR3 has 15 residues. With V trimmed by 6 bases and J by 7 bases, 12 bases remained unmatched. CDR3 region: CSANVAGGLENEQFF. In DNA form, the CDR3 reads TGCAGTGCCAATGTAGCGGGAGGACTCGAAAATGAGCAGTTCTTC.

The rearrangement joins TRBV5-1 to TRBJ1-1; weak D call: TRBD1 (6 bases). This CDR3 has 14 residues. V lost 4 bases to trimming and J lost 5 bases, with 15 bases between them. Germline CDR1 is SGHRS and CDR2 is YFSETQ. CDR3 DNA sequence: TGCGCCAGCAGCGTAACAGGGTATGGAACTGAAGCTTTCTTT. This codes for CASSVTGYGTEAFF. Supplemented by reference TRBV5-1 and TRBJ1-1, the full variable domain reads KAGVTQTPRYLIKTRGQQVTLSCSPISGHRSVSWYQQTPGQGLQFLFEYFSETQRNKGNFPGRFSGRQFSNSRSEMNVSTLELGDSALYLCASSVTGYGTEAFFGQGTRLTVV.

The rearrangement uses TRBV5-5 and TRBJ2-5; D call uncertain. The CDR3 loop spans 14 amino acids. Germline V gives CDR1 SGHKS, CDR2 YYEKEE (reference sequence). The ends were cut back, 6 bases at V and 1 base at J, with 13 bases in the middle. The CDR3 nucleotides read TGTGCCAGCACCGCTTCATACAGCCAAGAGACCCAGTACTTC. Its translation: CASTASYSQETQYF.

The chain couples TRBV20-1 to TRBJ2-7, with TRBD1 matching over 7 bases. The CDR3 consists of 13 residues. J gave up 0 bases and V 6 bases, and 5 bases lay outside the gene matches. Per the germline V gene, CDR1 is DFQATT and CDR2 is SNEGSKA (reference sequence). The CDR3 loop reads CSAGDSPSYEQYF. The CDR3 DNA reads TGCAGTGCCGGGGACAGTCCCTCCTACGAGCAGTACTTC.

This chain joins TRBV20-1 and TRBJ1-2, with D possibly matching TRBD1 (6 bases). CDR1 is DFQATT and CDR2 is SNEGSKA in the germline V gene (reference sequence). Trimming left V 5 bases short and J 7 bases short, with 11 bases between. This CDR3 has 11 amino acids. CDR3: CSAQRGVGYTF. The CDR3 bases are TGCAGTGCTCAGAGGGGGGTTGGCTACACCTTC.

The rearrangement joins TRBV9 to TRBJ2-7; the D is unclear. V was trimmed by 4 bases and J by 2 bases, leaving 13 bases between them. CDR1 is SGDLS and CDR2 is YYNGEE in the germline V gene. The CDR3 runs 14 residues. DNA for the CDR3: TGTGCCAGCAGCCCCGTGGTCTACCCCTACGAGCAGTACTTC. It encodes CASSPVVYPYEQYF.

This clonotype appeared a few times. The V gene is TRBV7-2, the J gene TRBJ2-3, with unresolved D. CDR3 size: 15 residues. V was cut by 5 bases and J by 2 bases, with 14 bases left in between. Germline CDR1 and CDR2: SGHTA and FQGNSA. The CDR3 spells CASSPDRGPTDTQYF. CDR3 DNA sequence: TGTGCCAGCAGCCCCGATCGAGGCCCCACAGATACGCAGTATTTT.

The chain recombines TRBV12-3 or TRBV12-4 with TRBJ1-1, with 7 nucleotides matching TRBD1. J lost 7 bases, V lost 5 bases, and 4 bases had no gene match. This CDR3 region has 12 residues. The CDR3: CASSDRADEAFF. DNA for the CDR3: TGTGCCAGCAGTGACAGGGCGGATGAAGCTTTCTTT.

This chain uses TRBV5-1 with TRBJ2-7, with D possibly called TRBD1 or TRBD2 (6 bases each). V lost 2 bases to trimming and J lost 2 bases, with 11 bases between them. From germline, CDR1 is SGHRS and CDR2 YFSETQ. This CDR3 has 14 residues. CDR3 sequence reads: CASSFRGGTYEQYF. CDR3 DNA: TGCGCCAGCAGCTTTCGAGGGGGGACCTACGAGCAGTACTTC.

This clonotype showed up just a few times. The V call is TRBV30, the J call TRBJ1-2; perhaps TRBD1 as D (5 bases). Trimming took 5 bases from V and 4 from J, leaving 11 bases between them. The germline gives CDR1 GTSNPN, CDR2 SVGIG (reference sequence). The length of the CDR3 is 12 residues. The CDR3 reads CAWAGQVYGYTF. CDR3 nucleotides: TGTGCCTGGGCCGGACAAGTCTATGGCTACACCTTC.

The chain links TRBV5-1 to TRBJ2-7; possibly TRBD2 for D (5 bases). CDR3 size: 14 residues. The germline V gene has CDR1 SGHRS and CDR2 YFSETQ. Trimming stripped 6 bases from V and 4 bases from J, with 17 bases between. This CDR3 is CASTQESGRYEQYF. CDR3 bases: TGCGCCAGCACCCAGGAATCGGGGAGATACGAGCAGTACTTC.

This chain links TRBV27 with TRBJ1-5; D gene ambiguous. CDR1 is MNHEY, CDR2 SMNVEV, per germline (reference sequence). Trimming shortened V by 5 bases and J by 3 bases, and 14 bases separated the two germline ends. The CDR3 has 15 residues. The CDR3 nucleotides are TGTGCCAGCAGTCCCCGGGCAGATCACAATCAGCCCCAGCATTTT. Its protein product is CASSPRADHNQPQHF.

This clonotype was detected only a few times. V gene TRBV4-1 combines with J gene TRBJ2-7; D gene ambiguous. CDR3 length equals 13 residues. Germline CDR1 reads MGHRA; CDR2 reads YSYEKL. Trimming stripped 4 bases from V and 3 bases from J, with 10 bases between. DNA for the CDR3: TGCGCCAGCAGCCTGCGTGACGACTACGAGCAGTACTTC. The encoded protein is CASSLRDDYEQYF.

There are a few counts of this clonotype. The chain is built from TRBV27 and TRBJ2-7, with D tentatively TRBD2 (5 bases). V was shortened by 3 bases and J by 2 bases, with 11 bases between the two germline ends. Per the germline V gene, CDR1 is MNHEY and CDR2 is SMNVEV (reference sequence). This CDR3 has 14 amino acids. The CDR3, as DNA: TGTGCCAGCAGTTTGAAGCGGTATACCTACGAGCAGTACTTC. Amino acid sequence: CASSLKRYTYEQYF.